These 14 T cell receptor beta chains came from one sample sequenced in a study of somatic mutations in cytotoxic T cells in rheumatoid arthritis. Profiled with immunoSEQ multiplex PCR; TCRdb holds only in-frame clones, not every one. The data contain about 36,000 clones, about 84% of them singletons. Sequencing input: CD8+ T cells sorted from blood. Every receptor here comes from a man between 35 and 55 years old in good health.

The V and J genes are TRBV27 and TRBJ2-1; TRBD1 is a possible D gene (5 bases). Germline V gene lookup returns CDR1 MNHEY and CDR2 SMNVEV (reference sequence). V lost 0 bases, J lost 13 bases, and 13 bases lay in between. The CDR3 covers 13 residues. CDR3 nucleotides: TGTGCCAGCAGTTTATCGAGCAGGGTGGGCCAGTTCTTC. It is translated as CASSLSSRVGQFF.

The CDR3 sequence: CASSLGLGGQFF. In DNA form, the CDR3 reads TGTGCCAGCAGCTTAGGGCTAGGAGGGCAGTTCTTC. The chain combines TRBV11-2 with TRBJ2-1, with D perhaps matching TRBD2 (5 bases). V dropped 1 base and J dropped 12 bases, with 10 bases sitting between them. The germline gives CDR1 SGHAT, CDR2 FQNNGV. CDR3 length: 12 residues.

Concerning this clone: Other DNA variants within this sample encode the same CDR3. The CDR3 is CASSGDSYEQYF. CDR3 DNA: TGCGCCAGCAGCGGGGACAGCTACGAGCAGTACTTC. The chain joins TRBV5-1 to TRBJ2-7, with 7 bases lining up with TRBD1. CDR3 length: 12 residues. V was pared by 4 bases and J by 3 bases, with 1 base of the junction left unmatched. Germline V gene sequence: CDR1 SGHRS, CDR2 YFSETQ. Looking up the rest from reference TRBV5-1 and TRBJ2-7 gives the full variable domain: KAGVTQTPRYLIKTRGQQVTLSCSPISGHRSVSWYQQTPGQGLQFLFEYFSETQRNKGNFPGRFSGRQFSNSRSEMNVSTLELGDSALYLCASSGDSYEQYFGPGTRLTVT.

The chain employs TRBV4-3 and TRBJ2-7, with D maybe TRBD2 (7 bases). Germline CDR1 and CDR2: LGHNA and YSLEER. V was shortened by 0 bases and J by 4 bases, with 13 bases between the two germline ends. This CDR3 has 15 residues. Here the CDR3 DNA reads TGCGCCAGCAGCCAAGATGGGGGGGCAGTGTACGAGCAGTACTTC. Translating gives CASSQDGGAVYEQYF.

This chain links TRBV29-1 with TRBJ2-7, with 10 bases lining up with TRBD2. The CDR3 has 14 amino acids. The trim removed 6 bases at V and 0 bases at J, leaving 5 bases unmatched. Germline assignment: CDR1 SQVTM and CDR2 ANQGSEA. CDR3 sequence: CSVSGTSDSYEQYF. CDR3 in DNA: TGCAGCGTATCCGGGACTAGCGACTCCTACGAGCAGTACTTC.

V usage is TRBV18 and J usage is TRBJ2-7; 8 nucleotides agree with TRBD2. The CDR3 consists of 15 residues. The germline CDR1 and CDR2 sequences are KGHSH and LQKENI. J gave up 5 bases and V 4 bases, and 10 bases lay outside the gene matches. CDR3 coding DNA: TGTGCCAGCTCACTGCCCGGGACTAGAGCCCACGAGCAGTACTTC. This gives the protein CASSLPGTRAHEQYF.

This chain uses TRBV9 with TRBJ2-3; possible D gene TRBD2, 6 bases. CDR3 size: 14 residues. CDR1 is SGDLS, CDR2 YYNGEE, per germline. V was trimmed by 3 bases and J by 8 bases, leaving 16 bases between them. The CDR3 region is CASSGAASEPTQYF. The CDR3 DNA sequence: TGTGCCAGCAGCGGGGCCGCTAGCGAACCTACGCAGTATTTT.

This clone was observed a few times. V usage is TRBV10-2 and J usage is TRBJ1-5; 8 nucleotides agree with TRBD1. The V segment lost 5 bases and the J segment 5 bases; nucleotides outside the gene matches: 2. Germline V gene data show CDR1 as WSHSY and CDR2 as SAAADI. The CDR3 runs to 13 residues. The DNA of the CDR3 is TGCGCCAGCAGTACAGGGGGATATCAGCCCCAGCATTTT. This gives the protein CASSTGGYQPQHF.

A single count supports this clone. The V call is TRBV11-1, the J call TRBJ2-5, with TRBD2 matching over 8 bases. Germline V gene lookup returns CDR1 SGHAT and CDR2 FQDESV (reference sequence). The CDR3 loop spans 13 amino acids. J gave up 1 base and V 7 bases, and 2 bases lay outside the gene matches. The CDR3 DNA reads TGTGCCAGCACCCGGGAGGGCCAAGAGACCCAGTACTTC. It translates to CASTREGQETQYF.

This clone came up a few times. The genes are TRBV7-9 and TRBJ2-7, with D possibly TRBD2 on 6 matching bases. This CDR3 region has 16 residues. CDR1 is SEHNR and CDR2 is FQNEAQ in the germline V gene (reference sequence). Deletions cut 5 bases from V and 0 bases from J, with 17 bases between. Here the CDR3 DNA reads TGTGCCAGCAGCCCACCCTCGGGACTTACCTCCTACGAGCAGTACTTC. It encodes CASSPPSGLTSYEQYF.

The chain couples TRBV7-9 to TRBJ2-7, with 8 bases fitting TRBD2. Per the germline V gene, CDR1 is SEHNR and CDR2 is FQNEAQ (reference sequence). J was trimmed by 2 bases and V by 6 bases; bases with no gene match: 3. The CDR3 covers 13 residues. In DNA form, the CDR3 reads TGTGCCAGCAGGGGGGGACTAGCCTACGAGCAGTACTTC. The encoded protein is CASRGGLAYEQYF.

CDR3 sequence reads: CAWPSGQGFDGYTF. The CDR3 DNA sequence: TGTGCCTGGCCCTCGGGACAGGGGTTCGATGGCTACACCTTC. The rearrangement uses TRBV30 and TRBJ1-2; 10 bases are shared with TRBD1. V lost 5 bases and J lost 6; bases outside the gene matches: 9. The CDR3 contains 14 residues. Germline assignment: CDR1 GTSNPN and CDR2 SVGIG (reference sequence).

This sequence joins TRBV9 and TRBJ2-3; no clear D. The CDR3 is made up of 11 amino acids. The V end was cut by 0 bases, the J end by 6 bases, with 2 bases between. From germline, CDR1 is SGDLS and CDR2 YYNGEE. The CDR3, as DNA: TGTGCCAGCAGCGTAGCCGATACGCAGTATTTT. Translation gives CASSVADTQYF. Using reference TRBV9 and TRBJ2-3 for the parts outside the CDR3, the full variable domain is DSGVTQTPKHLITATGQRVTLRCSPRSGDLSVYWYQQSLDQGLQFLIQYYNGEERAKGNILERFSAQQFPDLHSELNLSSLELGDSALYFCASSVADTQYFGPGTRLTVL.

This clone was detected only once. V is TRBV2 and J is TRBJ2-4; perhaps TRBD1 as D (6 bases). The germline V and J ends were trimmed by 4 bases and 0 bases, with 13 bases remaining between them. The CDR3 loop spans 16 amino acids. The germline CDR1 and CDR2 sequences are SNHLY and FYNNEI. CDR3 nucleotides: TGTGCCAGCAGTGGTTCGGGACACCTAGCCAAAAACATTCAGTACTTC. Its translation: CASSGSGHLAKNIQYF.